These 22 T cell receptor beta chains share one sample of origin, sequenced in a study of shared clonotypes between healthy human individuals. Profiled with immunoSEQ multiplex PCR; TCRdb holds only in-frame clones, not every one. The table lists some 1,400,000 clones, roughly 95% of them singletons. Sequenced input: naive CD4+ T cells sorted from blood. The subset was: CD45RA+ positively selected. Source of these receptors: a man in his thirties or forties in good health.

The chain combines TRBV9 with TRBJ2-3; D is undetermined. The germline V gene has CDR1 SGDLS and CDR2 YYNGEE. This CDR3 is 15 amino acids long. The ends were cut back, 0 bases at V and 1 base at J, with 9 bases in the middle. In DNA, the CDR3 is TGTGCCAGCAGCGTAGGTGTAACAGGCACAGATACGCAGTATTTT. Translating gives CASSVGVTGTDTQYF.

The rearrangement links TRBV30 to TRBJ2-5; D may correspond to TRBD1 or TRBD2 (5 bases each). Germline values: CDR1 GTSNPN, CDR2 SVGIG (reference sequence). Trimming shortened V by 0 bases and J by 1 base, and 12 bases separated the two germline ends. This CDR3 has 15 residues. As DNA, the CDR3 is TGTGCCTGGAGTGTTACAACGGGACCCCAAGAGACCCAGTACTTC. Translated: CAWSVTTGPQETQYF. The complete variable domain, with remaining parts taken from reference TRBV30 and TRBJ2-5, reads SQTIHQWPATLVQPVGSPLSLECTVEGTSNPNLYWYRQAAGRGLQLLFYSVGIGQISSEVPQNLSASRPQDRQFILSSKKLLLSDSGFYLCAWSVTTGPQETQYFGPGTRLLVL.

DNA for the CDR3: TGCGCCAGCAGCCGCCTAATTAGCGGGGGGTACAATGAGCAGTTCTTC. This sequence encodes CASSRLISGGYNEQFF. The chain carries TRBV5-1 and TRBJ2-1; 10 bases agree with TRBD2. Germline CDR1 reads SGHRS; CDR2 reads YFSETQ. Trimming took 4 bases from V and 4 from J; bases not matched to a gene: 8. The CDR3 loop spans 16 amino acids.

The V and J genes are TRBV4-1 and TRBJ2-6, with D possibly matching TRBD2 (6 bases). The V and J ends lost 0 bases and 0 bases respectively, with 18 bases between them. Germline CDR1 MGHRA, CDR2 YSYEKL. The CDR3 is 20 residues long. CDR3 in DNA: TGCGCCAGCAGCCAAGAGAGGGCCGGGGGATCCTACTCTGGGGCCAACGTCCTGACTTTC. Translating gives CASSQERAGGSYSGANVLTF.

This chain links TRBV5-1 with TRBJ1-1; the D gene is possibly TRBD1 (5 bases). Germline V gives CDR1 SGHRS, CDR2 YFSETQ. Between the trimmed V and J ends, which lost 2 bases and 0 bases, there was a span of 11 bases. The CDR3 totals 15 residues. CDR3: CASSFVSGLNTEAFF. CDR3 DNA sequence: TGCGCCAGCAGCTTTGTTTCGGGACTGAACACTGAAGCTTTCTTT.

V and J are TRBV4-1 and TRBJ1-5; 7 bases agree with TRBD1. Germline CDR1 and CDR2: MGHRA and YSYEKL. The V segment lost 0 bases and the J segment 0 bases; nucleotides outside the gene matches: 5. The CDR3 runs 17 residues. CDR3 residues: CASSQERGLISNQPQHF. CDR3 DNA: TGCGCCAGCAGCCAAGAGAGGGGGCTCATTAGCAATCAGCCCCAGCATTTT.

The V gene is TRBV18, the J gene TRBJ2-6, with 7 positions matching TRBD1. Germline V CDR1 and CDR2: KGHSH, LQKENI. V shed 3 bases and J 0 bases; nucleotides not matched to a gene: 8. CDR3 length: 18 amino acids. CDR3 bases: TGTGCCAGCTCACCTACGACAGGGTTGTACTCTGGGGCCAACGTCCTGACTTTC. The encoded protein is CASSPTTGLYSGANVLTF.

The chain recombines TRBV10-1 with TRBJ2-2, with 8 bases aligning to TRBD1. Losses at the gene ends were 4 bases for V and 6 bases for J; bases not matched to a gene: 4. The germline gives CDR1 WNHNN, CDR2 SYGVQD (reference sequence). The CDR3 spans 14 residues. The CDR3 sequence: CASSALTGAGELFF. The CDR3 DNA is TGCGCCAGCAGTGCCCTGACAGGGGCCGGGGAGCTGTTTTTT.

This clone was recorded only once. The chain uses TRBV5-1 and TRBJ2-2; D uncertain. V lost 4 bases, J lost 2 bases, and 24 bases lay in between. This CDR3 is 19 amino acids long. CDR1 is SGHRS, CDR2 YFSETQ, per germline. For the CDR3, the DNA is TGCGCCAGCAGCCCACAGAACCCGCCCGGCGCCGGTAACACCGGGGAGCTGTTTTTT. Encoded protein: CASSPQNPPGAGNTGELFF.

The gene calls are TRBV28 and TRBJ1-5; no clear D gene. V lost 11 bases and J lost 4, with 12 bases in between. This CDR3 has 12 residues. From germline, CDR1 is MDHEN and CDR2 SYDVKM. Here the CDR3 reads CACWTANQPQHF. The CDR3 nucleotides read TGTGCCTGCTGGACCGCTAATCAGCCCCAGCATTTT.

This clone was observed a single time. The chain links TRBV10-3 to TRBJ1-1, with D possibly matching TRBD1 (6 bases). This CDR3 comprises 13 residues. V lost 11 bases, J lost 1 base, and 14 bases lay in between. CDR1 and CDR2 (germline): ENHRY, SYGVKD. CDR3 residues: CAALDSQNTEAFF. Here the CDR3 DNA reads TGTGCCGCCCTGGACAGTCAGAACACTGAAGCTTTCTTT.

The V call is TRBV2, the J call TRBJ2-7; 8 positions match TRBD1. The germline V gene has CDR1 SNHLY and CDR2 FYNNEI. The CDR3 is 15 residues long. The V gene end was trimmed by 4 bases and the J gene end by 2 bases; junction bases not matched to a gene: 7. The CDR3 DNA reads TGTGCCAGCAGTGTGGCGAGACAGGGGACCTACGAGCAGTACTTC. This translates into CASSVARQGTYEQYF.

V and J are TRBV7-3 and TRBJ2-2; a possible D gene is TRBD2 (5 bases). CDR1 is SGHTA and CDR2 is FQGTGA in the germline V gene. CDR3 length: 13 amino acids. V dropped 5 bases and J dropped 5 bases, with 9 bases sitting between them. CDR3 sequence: CASSASGTGELFF. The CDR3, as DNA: TGTGCCAGCAGCGCCTCGGGGACCGGGGAGCTGTTTTTT. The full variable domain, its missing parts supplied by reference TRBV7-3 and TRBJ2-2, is GAGVSQTPSNKVTEKGKYVELRCDPISGHTALYWYRQSLGQGPEFLIYFQGTGAADDSGLPNDRFFAVRPEGSVSTLKIQRTERGDSAVYLCASSASGTGELFFGEGSRLTVL.

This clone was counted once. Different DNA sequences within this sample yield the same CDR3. Here the CDR3 DNA reads TGTGCCAGCAGCTTAGCCCTATACAATGAGCAGTTCTTC. Protein sequence: CASSLALYNEQFF. V is TRBV11-2 and J is TRBJ2-1; D is unresolved. The CDR3 is 13 residues long. Trimming left V 1 base short and J 4 bases short, with 5 bases between. Per the germline V gene, CDR1 is SGHAT and CDR2 is FQNNGV.

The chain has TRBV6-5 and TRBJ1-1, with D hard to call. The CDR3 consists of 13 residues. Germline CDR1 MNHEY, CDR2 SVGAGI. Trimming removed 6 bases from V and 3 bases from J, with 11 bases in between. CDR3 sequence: CASSRLPYTEAFF. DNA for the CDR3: TGTGCCAGCAGCCGTCTACCCTACACTGAAGCTTTCTTT.

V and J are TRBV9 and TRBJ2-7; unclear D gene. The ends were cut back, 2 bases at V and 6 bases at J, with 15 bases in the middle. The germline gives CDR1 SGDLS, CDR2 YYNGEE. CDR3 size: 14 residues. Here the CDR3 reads CASSVQPNIGEQYF. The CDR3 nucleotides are TGTGCCAGCAGCGTTCAACCCAATATAGGCGAGCAGTACTTC.

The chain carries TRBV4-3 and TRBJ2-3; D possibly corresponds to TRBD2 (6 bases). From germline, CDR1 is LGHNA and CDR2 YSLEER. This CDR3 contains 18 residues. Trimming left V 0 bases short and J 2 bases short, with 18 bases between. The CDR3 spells CASSQDIPVPRDTDTQYF. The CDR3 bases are TGCGCCAGCAGCCAAGATATACCGGTGCCGCGGGACACAGATACGCAGTATTTT.

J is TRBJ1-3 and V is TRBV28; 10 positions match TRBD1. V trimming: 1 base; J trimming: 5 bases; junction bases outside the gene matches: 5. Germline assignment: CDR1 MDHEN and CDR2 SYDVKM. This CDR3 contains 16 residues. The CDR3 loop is CASSLLGTGARNTIYF. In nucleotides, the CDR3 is TGTGCCAGCAGTTTATTGGGGACAGGGGCCCGAAACACCATATATTTT.

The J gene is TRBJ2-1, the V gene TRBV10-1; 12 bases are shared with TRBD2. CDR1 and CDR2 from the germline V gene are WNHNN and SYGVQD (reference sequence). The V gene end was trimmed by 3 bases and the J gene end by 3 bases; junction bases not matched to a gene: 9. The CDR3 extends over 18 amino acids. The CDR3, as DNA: TGCGCCAGCAGTGATGAAGCGGGACTAGCGGGCCTCTACAATGAGCAGTTCTTC. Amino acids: CASSDEAGLAGLYNEQFF.

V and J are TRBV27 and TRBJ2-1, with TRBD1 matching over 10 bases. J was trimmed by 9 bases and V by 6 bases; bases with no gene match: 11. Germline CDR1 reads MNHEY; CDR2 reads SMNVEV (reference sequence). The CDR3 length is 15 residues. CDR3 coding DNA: TGTGCCAGCAGCTCTTTGGGACAGGGGTTGATTGAGCAGTTCTTC. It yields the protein CASSSLGQGLIEQFF.

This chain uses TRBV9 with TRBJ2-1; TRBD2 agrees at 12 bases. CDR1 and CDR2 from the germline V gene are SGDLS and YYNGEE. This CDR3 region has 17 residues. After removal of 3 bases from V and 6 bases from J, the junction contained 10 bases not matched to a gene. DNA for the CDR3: TGTGCCAGCAGCGGGTTCCTAGCGGGAGGGCCTTTCAATGAGCAGTTCTTC. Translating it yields CASSGFLAGGPFNEQFF.

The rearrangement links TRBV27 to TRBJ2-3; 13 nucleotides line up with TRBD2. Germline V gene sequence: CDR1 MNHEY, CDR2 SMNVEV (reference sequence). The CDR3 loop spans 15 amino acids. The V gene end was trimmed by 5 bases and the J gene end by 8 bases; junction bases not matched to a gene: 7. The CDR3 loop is CASSLGLAGAGTQYF. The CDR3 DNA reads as TGTGCCAGCAGTCTTGGACTAGCGGGAGCGGGTACGCAGTATTTT.